The 23 T cell receptor beta chains reported below all come from one sample, sequenced in a study of CD8+CD57+ T cells in acquired aplastic anemia. The authors sequenced patients whose flow cytometry had shown CD8+CD57+ cell expansion. The template for TCR beta VDJ and CDR3 sequence profiling was genomic DNA. Using its own MiXCR run on the reads, TCRdb lists one record per CDR3 protein. The table lists about 240,000 distinct CDR3 sequences, approximately 45% of them singletons. Sequencing was performed on sorted CD4+, CD8+, or CD8+CD57+ T cells (not recorded which) from PBMCs. The receptor source for this set is a human donor with aplastic anemia.

This clonotype was recorded a few times. This chain connects TRBV2 to TRBJ2-4; weak D call: TRBD1 (6 bases). Trimming cost V 5 bases and J 5 bases, with 16 bases left between them. The CDR3 is made up of 15 amino acids. Germline V lookup: CDR1 SNHLY, CDR2 FYNNEI. The CDR3 region has the DNA TGTGCCAGCAGTCTTTGGACAGCCCCCGAAAACATTCAGTACTTC. The encoded protein is CASSLWTAPENIQYF.

In this sample, this clonotype turned up many times. The chain uses TRBV11-2 and TRBJ1-2, with D unclear. Germline CDR1 reads SGHAT; CDR2 reads FQNNGV. The CDR3 spans 12 residues. V was shortened by 0 bases and J by 7 bases, with 6 bases between the two germline ends. The CDR3 sequence: CASSLDGPGYTF. As DNA, the CDR3 is TGTGCCAGCAGCTTAGATGGGCCTGGCTACACCTTC. Drawing the rest from reference TRBV11-2 and TRBJ1-2, the complete variable domain is EAGVAQSPRYKIIEKRQSVAFWCNPISGHATLYWYQQILGQGPKLLIQFQNNGVVDDSQLPKDRFSAERLKGVDSTLKIQPAKLEDSAVYLCASSLDGPGYTFGSGTRLTVV.

This clonotype was picked up a small number of times. At one end the junction does not follow the germline gene, possibly because of a read error. The rearrangement uses TRBV9 and TRBJ2-3; D not resolved. Germline V gene sequence: CDR1 SGDLS, CDR2 YYNGEE. The CDR3 runs to 14 residues. CDR3 bases: TGTGCCGGCAGCCTCAATTCCCGCACAGATACGCAGTATTTT. Translated: CAGSLNSRTDTQYF.

This clonotype was detected ten times or more. J is TRBJ1-2 and V is TRBV19; D gene uncertain. Trimming took 3 bases from V and 6 from J, leaving 17 bases between them. From germline, CDR1 is LNHDA and CDR2 SQIVND (reference sequence). The CDR3 is made up of 15 amino acids. The CDR3 sequence: CASSIQFEGVDGYTF. The CDR3 region has the DNA TGTGCCAGTAGTATTCAGTTCGAGGGTGTGGATGGCTACACCTTC.

The chain has TRBV20-1 and TRBJ2-5; no clear D gene. The CDR3 is 11 residues long. The V gene's germline CDR1 is DFQATT and CDR2 SNEGSKA (reference sequence). V was pared by 5 bases and J by 0 bases, with 4 bases between. The CDR3 here is CSARYQETQYF. CDR3 coding DNA: TGCAGTGCTCGGTACCAAGAGACCCAGTACTTC.

The V call is TRBV19, the J call TRBJ2-3; D is possibly TRBD2 (6 bases). The CDR3 has 14 amino acids. Trimming took off 10 bases at V and 4 bases at J, with 18 bases between the two ends. CDR1 and CDR2 (germline): LNHDA, SQIVND (reference sequence). The DNA for the CDR3 is TGTGCCACCCGGGACTCCACTCCACCAGATACGCAGTATTTT. Protein: CATRDSTPPDTQYF.

This clonotype appeared many times. This rearrangement joins TRBV7-9 to TRBJ2-3; D is ambiguous. The CDR3 has 13 residues. The V end was cut by 4 bases, the J end by 2 bases, with 7 bases between. Germline assignment: CDR1 SEHNR and CDR2 FQNEAQ (reference sequence). The CDR3 DNA is TGTGCCAGCAGCTCCGACTTCACAGATACGCAGTATTTT. It yields the protein CASSSDFTDTQYF. Full variable domain (remainder filled in from reference TRBV7-9 and TRBJ2-3): DTGVSQNPRHKITKRGQNVTFRCDPISEHNRLYWYRQTLGQGPEFLTYFQNEAQLEKSRLLSDRFSAERPKGSFSTLEIQRTEQGDSAMYLCASSSDFTDTQYFGPGTRLTVL.

The chain joins TRBV29-1 to TRBJ2-7, with 7 bases identical to TRBD1. Germline V gene data show CDR1 as SQVTM and CDR2 as ANQGSEA. With 5 bases clipped from V and 5 bases from J, the junction kept 12 bases outside the gene matches. The CDR3 length is 14 residues. CDR3 residues: CSVTLRQGGNEQYF. For the CDR3, the DNA is TGCAGCGTTACCCTCCGACAGGGTGGGAACGAGCAGTACTTC.

The chain employs TRBV6-2 or TRBV6-3 and TRBJ1-1, with 7 bases identical to TRBD1. This CDR3 is 15 amino acids long. J was trimmed by 1 base and V by 6 bases; bases with no gene match: 8. Germline-derived CDR1 and CDR2 are MNHEY and SVGEGT. CDR3 nucleotide sequence: TGTGCCAGCAGCAACTTGACAGGGAAGAACACTGAAGCTTTCTTT. This translates into CASSNLTGKNTEAFF.

The CDR3 DNA follows: TGTGCCAGTAGTAAGGAACGGACGGGATTTAATTCACCCCTCCACTTT. It is translated as CASSKERTGFNSPLHF. V gene TRBV19 combines with J gene TRBJ1-6; D not resolved. V lost 4 bases to trimming and J lost 6 bases, with 16 bases between them. Per germline, CDR1 LNHDA and CDR2 SQIVND (reference sequence). This CDR3 contains 16 residues.

The table lists this clonotype with a few counts. The CDR3 is CATTLSSSYEQYF. CDR3 coding DNA: TGTGCCACCACCCTTTCGAGCTCCTACGAGCAGTACTTC. The chain carries TRBV24-1 and TRBJ2-7; D ambiguous. This CDR3 spans 13 amino acids. The germline V gene encodes CDR1 KGHDR and CDR2 SFDVKD. The ends were cut back, 8 bases at V and 0 bases at J, with 10 bases in the middle.

A remark on this clonotype: No DNA is shown, since the ends of the CDR3 on it are uncertain; the CDR3 is the one TCRdb lists. The chain has TRBV7-2 and TRBJ1-2; the DNA was not compared with TRBD1, the D call given in the table. The germline V gene encodes CDR1 SGHTA and CDR2 FQGNSA. Including both end residues, the CDR3 is 22 amino acids long. This chain's CDR3 is CASSLDGSPRDEKLFFGSGYTF.

This clonotype was seen many times. This chain connects TRBV20-1 to TRBJ2-1; D call uncertain. Germline CDR1 reads DFQATT; CDR2 reads SNEGSKA (reference sequence). V was shortened by 6 bases and J by 7 bases, with 19 bases between the two germline ends. The CDR3 runs to 14 residues. CDR3 region: CSAPLRQPWNEQFF. CDR3 bases: TGCAGTGCCCCACTCAGACAACCTTGGAATGAGCAGTTCTTC.

This clonotype appeared many times. The chain links TRBV20-1 to TRBJ1-2, with TRBD1 matching 7 bases. After removal of 4 bases from V and 4 bases from J, the junction contained 9 bases not matched to a gene. From germline, CDR1 is DFQATT and CDR2 SNEGSKA (reference sequence). The CDR3 runs 14 residues. CDR3 DNA sequence: TGCAGTGCTACCGACAGGGTGCACTTCTATGGCTACACCTTC. Translation: CSATDRVHFYGYTF.

V usage is TRBV20-1 and J usage is TRBJ2-7; 7 bases are shared with TRBD2. This CDR3 region has 15 residues. The germline CDR1 and CDR2 sequences are DFQATT and SNEGSKA (reference sequence). V lost 8 bases, J lost 0 bases, and 13 bases stayed unmatched. The CDR3 DNA is TGCAGTACGAATCGACTGGCGGGGGACTCCTACGAGCAGTACTTC. This encodes CSTNRLAGDSYEQYF.

This clonotype was observed many times. The chain recombines TRBV15 with TRBJ1-6; D is perhaps TRBD1 (6 bases). The CDR3 consists of 14 residues. V was cut by 5 bases and J by 10 bases, with 15 bases left in between. Germline V gives CDR1 LNHNV, CDR2 YYDKDF (reference sequence). The CDR3 region has the DNA TGTGCCACCAGCCCCAACAGGGAAGAGTCACCCCTCCACTTT. It yields the protein CATSPNREESPLHF.

CDR3 nucleotides: TGTGCCAGCAGTTTCGGACAGGGGATTGCTGAAGCTTTCTTT. This gives the protein CASSFGQGIAEAFF. The chain combines TRBV27 with TRBJ1-1; 9 positions match TRBD1. This CDR3 spans 14 amino acids. V lost 3 bases and J lost 6; bases outside the gene matches: 5. The germline V gene encodes CDR1 MNHEY and CDR2 SMNVEV (reference sequence).

This clonotype has a handful of counts. Compared with germline, one end of the junction differs, possibly owing to a read error. The rearrangement links TRBV20-1 to TRBJ1-6, with 7 bases that match TRBD1. This CDR3 contains 17 residues. Germline assignment: CDR1 DFQATT and CDR2 SNEGSKA (reference sequence). CDR3 protein: CSARLGQAGSCNSPLHF. CDR3 nucleotide sequence: TGCAGTGCTAGACTTGGACAGGCCGGCTCCTGTAATTCACCCCTCCACTTT.

This clonotype has a count of ten or more. V gene TRBV15 combines with J gene TRBJ2-2, with a tentative D call TRBD1 (5 bases). Germline lookup yields CDR1 LNHNV and CDR2 YYDKDF (reference sequence). The CDR3 is made up of 17 amino acids. V shed 1 base and J shed 6 bases, with 18 bases lying between them. The CDR3 DNA follows: TGTGCCACCAGCAGAGTGGCTGGAACAGGCGAACCCGGGGAGCTGTTTTTT. Translated: CATSRVAGTGEPGELFF. The entire variable domain, with the rest obtained from reference TRBV15 and TRBJ2-2, is as follows: DAMVIQNPRYQVTQFGKPVTLSCSQTLNHNVMYWYQQKSSQAPKLLFHYYDKDFNNEADTPDNFQSRRPNTSFCFLDIRSPGLGDTAMYLCATSRVAGTGEPGELFFGEGSRLTVL.

This clonotype has more than one count but fewer than ten. V gene TRBV2 combines with J gene TRBJ2-7; the match to TRBD2 covers 13 bases. The J call may be wrong; the DNA end is better matched by TRBJ2-1. The CDR3 consists of 17 residues. CDR1 and CDR2 from the germline V gene are SNHLY and FYNNEI. CDR3 bases: TGTGCGCACGGGAGCAGAGGGACTAGCGGGACTACCTATGAGCAGTTCTTC. This gives the protein CAHGSRGTSGTTYEQFF.

This clonotype was picked up a small number of times. The chain recombines TRBV27 with TRBJ1-2; D uncertain. This CDR3 is built from 13 residues. The germline V gene encodes CDR1 MNHEY and CDR2 SMNVEV (reference sequence). V lost 5 bases and J lost 3, with 10 bases in between. CDR3: CASSTTGYYGYTF. Here the CDR3 DNA reads TGTGCCAGCAGTACGACTGGATACTATGGCTACACCTTC.

This clonotype was detected many times. The chain carries TRBV30 and TRBJ1-2; no clear D gene. The germline gives CDR1 GTSNPN, CDR2 SVGIG (reference sequence). With 0 bases removed from V and 4 bases from J, the gap between germline ends came to 9 bases. CDR3 size: 13 residues. The chain's CDR3 is CAWSVGGVYGYTF. The DNA for the CDR3 is TGTGCCTGGAGTGTGGGCGGTGTCTATGGCTACACCTTC.

The V gene is TRBV9, the J gene TRBJ2-7; D unresolved. Trimming removed 0 bases from V and 2 bases from J, with 15 bases in between. This CDR3 region has 16 residues. CDR1 and CDR2 (germline): SGDLS, YYNGEE. DNA for the CDR3: TGTGCCAGCAGCGTAGCTCACCAGGTCCCCCCCTACGAGCAGTACTTC. The encoded protein is CASSVAHQVPPYEQYF.